The 30 T cell receptor beta chains given below trace back to one sample, sequenced in a study of blood T cell repertoires in COVID-19. Here immunoSEQ multiplex PCR was the method, and the copy in TCRdb shows in-frame clones only, minus some. This sample yields just over 95,000 clones, of which about 80% are seen a single time; roughly 4% belongs to the top ten. Sequenced sample: peripheral blood. These receptors all stem from a man in his sixties with acute or convalescent COVID-19.

This clone turned up a few times. V gene TRBV7-8 combines with J gene TRBJ1-5; perhaps TRBD1 as D (5 bases). Germline V gives CDR1 SGHVS, CDR2 FQNEAQ. The CDR3 extends over 15 amino acids. Trimming took 5 bases from V and 2 from J, leaving 13 bases between them. The CDR3 DNA sequence: TGTGCCAGCAGCCCGCAGGGTGGCCGCAATCAGCCCCAGCATTTT. Amino acids: CASSPQGGRNQPQHF.

The chain is built from TRBV7-9 and TRBJ2-7; possibly TRBD2 for D (6 bases). V gave up 2 bases and J gave up 5 bases, with 10 bases separating them. CDR1 SEHNR and CDR2 FQNEAQ come from the germline V gene (reference sequence). CDR3 length equals 13 residues. In DNA form, the CDR3 reads TGTGCCAGCAGCTTAATGGGAGGTGACGAGCAGTACGTC. Amino acids: CASSLMGGDEQYV.

The chain combines TRBV7-2 with TRBJ2-1; 9 bases map to TRBD2. Trimming took 4 bases from V and 10 from J; bases not matched to a gene: 5. Germline CDR1 and CDR2: SGHTA and FQGNSA. The CDR3 extends over 13 amino acids. CDR3 bases: TGTGCCAGCAGCTCGACTAGCGGTCAAGAGCAGTTCTTC. Its translation is CASSSTSGQEQFF.

On this clone itself: A much larger clone sits a single nucleotide away, making a read error possible. This chain joins TRBV6-1 and TRBJ2-7, with D possibly matching TRBD1 (5 bases). This CDR3 comprises 13 residues. V gave up 2 bases and J gave up 2 bases, with 7 bases separating them. CDR1 and CDR2 (germline): MNHNS, SASEGT. CDR3 protein: CASSESGTYEQYF. Written as DNA, the CDR3 is TGTGCCAGCAGTGAATCAGGGACCTACGAGCAGTACTTC.

The rearrangement joins TRBV21-1 to TRBJ2-5; the table's TRBD2 call for D was not verified on the DNA. TRBV21-1 is an annotated pseudogene. The CDR3 sequence is 16 residues long. The CDR3: CASSKGGGRPVETQYF. CDR3 nucleotides: TGTGCCAGCAGCAAAGGCGGGGGACGGCCGGTAGAGACCCAGTACTTC.

The table lists this clone with a few counts. CDR3 protein: CATSDPLQGHYGYTF. In nucleotides, the CDR3 is TGTGCCACCAGTGACCCTTTACAGGGGCACTATGGCTACACCTTC. The V and J genes are TRBV24-1 and TRBJ1-2, with 7 nucleotides matching TRBD1. Germline CDR1 is KGHDR and CDR2 is SFDVKD. Losses at the gene ends were 4 bases for V and 3 bases for J; bases not matched to a gene: 7. The CDR3 has 15 residues.

This chain uses TRBV30 with TRBJ1-2, with D tentatively TRBD1 (6 bases). The germline V gene has CDR1 GTSNPN and CDR2 SVGIG (reference sequence). The CDR3 is 13 amino acids. The V gene lost 2 bases and the J gene lost 3 bases, with 10 bases spanning the gap. CDR3 in amino acids: CAWSPGVYYGYTF. DNA of the CDR3: TGTGCCTGGAGTCCAGGGGTTTACTATGGCTACACCTTC.

The CDR3 DNA follows: TGTGCCACCAGTGCCTCGGCCGGGACTGAAGCTTTCTTT. Encoded protein: CATSASAGTEAFF. V is TRBV24-1 and J is TRBJ1-1; D is uncertain. Germline CDR1 KGHDR, CDR2 SFDVKD. The V gene lost 5 bases and the J gene lost 5 bases, with 11 bases spanning the gap. The CDR3 extends over 13 amino acids.

Written as DNA, the CDR3 is TGTGCCAGCAGCTCAGGCGGGACGAACACTGAAGCTTTCTTT. This sequence encodes CASSSGGTNTEAFF. The rearrangement joins TRBV9 to TRBJ1-1, with D tentatively TRBD1 (5 bases). Trimming shortened V by 4 bases and J by 1 base, and 11 bases separated the two germline ends. The germline V gene has CDR1 SGDLS and CDR2 YYNGEE. The CDR3 length is 14 residues.

This clone was recorded once. J is TRBJ1-2 and V is TRBV30; possibly TRBD1 for D (5 bases). V gave up 0 bases and J gave up 4 bases, with 12 bases separating them. CDR1 is GTSNPN, CDR2 SVGIG, per germline (reference sequence). The CDR3 contains 14 residues. DNA of the CDR3: TGTGCCTGGAGTGTACAGGTCTGGAGCTATGGCTACACCTTC. It codes for CAWSVQVWSYGYTF.

The chain uses TRBV11-2 and TRBJ1-2, with TRBD1 identical over 12 bases. This CDR3 is built from 16 residues. The ends lost 7 bases at V and 5 bases at J; junction bases unmatched: 11. Germline CDR1 is SGHAT and CDR2 is FQNNGV. In nucleotides, the CDR3 is TGTGCCAGCACCCCGGGACAGGGGGCTTTAGATTATGGCTACACCTTC. Its protein is CASTPGQGALDYGYTF.

V is TRBV29-1 and J is TRBJ2-5; D is uncertain. Germline CDR1 SQVTM, CDR2 ANQGSEA. V lost 6 bases, J lost 1 base, and 12 bases lay in between. The CDR3 runs to 13 residues. CDR3 nucleotide sequence: TGCAGCGTCCTCCCCCAGTCCCAAGAGACCCAGTACTTC. It translates to CSVLPQSQETQYF.

This chain connects TRBV2 to TRBJ2-2; perhaps TRBD2 as D (6 bases). V lost 5 bases and J lost 2, with 9 bases in between. Germline V gene sequence: CDR1 SNHLY, CDR2 FYNNEI. This CDR3 comprises 14 residues. CDR3 in amino acids: CASSQTRNTGELFF. The CDR3 coding sequence is TGTGCCAGCAGTCAGACTAGAAACACCGGGGAGCTGTTTTTT.

V usage is TRBV18 and J usage is TRBJ2-2; the match to TRBD2 covers 7 bases. Losses at the gene ends were 3 bases for V and 5 bases for J; bases not matched to a gene: 12. Germline V gives CDR1 KGHSH, CDR2 LQKENI. CDR3 length: 17 residues. The CDR3 is CASSPLEAGARTGELFF. CDR3 sequence (DNA): TGTGCCAGCTCACCCCTGGAGGCGGGAGCGAGGACCGGGGAGCTGTTTTTT.

The rearrangement uses TRBV28 and TRBJ1-2; tentative D call: TRBD1 (5 bases). The CDR3 has 12 amino acids. Germline V lookup: CDR1 MDHEN, CDR2 SYDVKM. Between the trimmed V and J ends, which lost 10 bases and 7 bases, there was a span of 16 bases. In DNA, the CDR3 is TGTGCCACCACCGTCGGGGGTCGTGGCTACACCTTC. This codes for CATTVGGRGYTF.

The chain has TRBV5-1 and TRBJ2-7; 9 positions match TRBD1. The CDR3 is made up of 16 amino acids. V lost 5 bases and J lost 3; bases outside the gene matches: 12. Germline CDR1 is SGHRS and CDR2 is YFSETQ. In DNA form, the CDR3 reads TGCGCCAGCAGGCGCGGCCCAGGGACAGGGAGCTACGAGCAGTACTTC. Translated: CASRRGPGTGSYEQYF.

The chain combines TRBV7-3 with TRBJ2-5; TRBD2 is a possible D gene (6 bases). Trimming stripped 5 bases from V and 4 bases from J, with 14 bases between. The CDR3 is made up of 14 amino acids. CDR1 and CDR2 from the germline V gene are SGHTA and FQGTGA. The CDR3, as DNA: TGTGCCAGCAGCCTGGGACTGGAAGGAGAGACCCAGTACTTC. Translation gives CASSLGLEGETQYF.

The V gene is TRBV4-3, the J gene TRBJ2-1, with 9 bases that match TRBD2. The CDR3 is 17 amino acids. Looked up from germline, CDR1 is LGHNA and CDR2 is YSLEER. The junction had 15 bases not matched to a gene; V was cut back by 4 bases and J by 8 bases. CDR3 nucleotide sequence: TGCGCCAGCAGCCCCTATGGTCAAGCGGGAGGTATCTATGAGCAGTTCTTC. This encodes CASSPYGQAGGIYEQFF.

The chain employs TRBV21-1 and TRBJ2-1; TRBD1, the D gene given by the table, was not confirmed from the DNA. TRBV21-1 is designated a pseudogene. This CDR3 comprises 16 residues. This CDR3 is CASSKFYGRAYNEQFF. Here the CDR3 DNA reads TGTGCCAGCAGCAAATTTTACGGCAGGGCCTACAATGAGCAGTTCTTC.

The rearrangement joins TRBV6-5 to TRBJ1-1; D might be TRBD1 (5 bases). V lost 5 bases and J 4 bases, leaving 11 bases between the germline ends. Germline CDR1 and CDR2: MNHEY and SVGAGI. The CDR3 runs 13 residues. This chain's CDR3 is CASSSRVSTEAFF. The CDR3 nucleotides are TGTGCCAGCAGTAGCAGGGTTAGCACTGAAGCTTTCTTT.

The chain recombines TRBV12-3 or TRBV12-4 with TRBJ2-7; TRBD1 might be the D (5 bases). This CDR3 has 13 residues. V was cut by 3 bases and J by 3 bases, with 9 bases left in between. The CDR3 loop is CASSFGRVYEQYF. The CDR3 DNA reads TGTGCCAGCAGTTTCGGCAGGGTCTACGAGCAGTACTTC.

This clone was detected once. J is TRBJ2-1 and V is TRBV11-3; 9 nucleotides align to TRBD1. Unmatched junction bases numbered 8, after V lost 5 bases and J lost 3 bases. Looked up from germline, CDR1 is SGHNT and CDR2 is YENEEA. The CDR3 has 16 residues. The CDR3, as DNA: TGTGCCAGCAGCCCGTGGGACAGGGTAGACTACAATGAGCAGTTCTTC. Translated: CASSPWDRVDYNEQFF.

V and J are TRBV7-2 and TRBJ1-2; D might be TRBD1 (6 bases). Between the trimmed V and J ends, which lost 1 base and 3 bases, there was a span of 15 bases. Germline CDR1 is SGHTA and CDR2 is FQGNSA. CDR3 length: 16 amino acids. This chain's CDR3 is CASSLGGQGSDYGYTF. CDR3 DNA sequence: TGTGCCAGCAGCTTAGGGGGGCAGGGATCTGACTATGGCTACACCTTC.

This clone was observed a few times. The chain recombines TRBV18 with TRBJ1-5; a possible D gene is TRBD1 (5 bases). Looked up from germline, CDR1 is KGHSH and CDR2 is LQKENI. The CDR3 spans 13 residues. V was pared by 6 bases and J by 6 bases, with 12 bases between. CDR3 residues: CASSLSDSQPQHF. The CDR3 region has the DNA TGTGCCAGCTCCCTCTCTGACAGTCAGCCCCAGCATTTT.

The V gene is TRBV7-8, the J gene TRBJ1-4; 8 bases agree with TRBD1. With 0 bases clipped from V and 8 bases from J, the junction kept 5 bases outside the gene matches. Germline CDR1 is SGHVS and CDR2 is FQNEAQ. The CDR3 is 15 amino acids. DNA for the CDR3: TGTGCCAGCAGCTTAGCGGGGACAGGACGGGAAAAACTGTTTTTT. It translates to CASSLAGTGREKLFF.

This clone was counted a few times. The chain employs TRBV6-2 or TRBV6-3 and TRBJ2-7, with a tentative D call TRBD1 (6 bases). CDR3 length: 13 residues. The V gene's germline CDR1 is MNHEY and CDR2 SVGEGT. V lost 5 bases to trimming and J lost 2 bases, with 10 bases between them. The DNA of the CDR3 is TGTGCCAGCAGTCACAGGGAGACCTACGAGCAGTACTTC. Amino acids: CASSHRETYEQYF.

V gene TRBV5-1 combines with J gene TRBJ2-7; 9 nucleotides agree with TRBD1. The CDR3 has 16 residues. The trim removed 5 bases at V and 2 bases at J, leaving 11 bases unmatched. Germline CDR1 reads SGHRS; CDR2 reads YFSETQ. CDR3 sequence reads: CASSGGGTGTAYEQYF. The CDR3 DNA sequence: TGCGCCAGCAGTGGAGGGGGGACAGGGACTGCCTACGAGCAGTACTTC.

The chain links TRBV7-6 to TRBJ2-5; 9 nucleotides align to TRBD1. The germline CDR1 and CDR2 sequences are SGHVS and FNYEAQ. This CDR3 is built from 14 residues. The J segment lost 5 bases and the V segment lost 6 bases, leaving 7 bases of the junction unmatched. CDR3 sequence reads: CASRSGQGLETQYF. The CDR3 DNA is TGTGCCAGCAGATCGGGACAGGGCTTGGAGACCCAGTACTTC.

CDR3 nucleotide sequence: TGTGCCACCATAGGATTGGGACAGCAGAACACTGAAGCTTTCTTT. Residues: CATIGLGQQNTEAFF. This chain links TRBV6-5 with TRBJ1-1; TRBD1 matches at 7 bases. V trimming: 10 bases; J trimming: 1 base; junction bases outside the gene matches: 12. The CDR3 has 15 amino acids. Germline loops: CDR1 MNHEY, CDR2 SVGAGI.

This chain links TRBV28 with TRBJ1-1, with D possibly matching TRBD1 (5 bases). V dropped 5 bases and J dropped 4 bases, with 11 bases sitting between them. CDR3 length: 13 residues. The germline gives CDR1 MDHEN, CDR2 SYDVKM. In DNA form, the CDR3 reads TGTGCCAGCAGTCCGGGGGTGGTCACTGAAGCTTTCTTT. It encodes CASSPGVVTEAFF. Full variable domain (missing parts from reference TRBV28 and TRBJ1-1): DVKVTQSSRYLVKRTGEKVFLECVQDMDHENMFWYRQDPGLGLRLIYFSYDVKMKEKGDIPEGYSVSREKKERFSLILESASTNQTSMYLCASSPGVVTEAFFGQGTRLTVV.